Listed below are T cell receptor beta chains from one sample, sequenced in a study of Ad26.COV2.S vaccination and SARS-CoV-2 variants. Method: immunoSEQ multiplex PCR; TCRdb's copy keeps in-frame clones and lacks some. The table lists 410,000 or so clones, about 90% of them singletons. Source: peripheral blood, taken in a trial of Ad26.COV2.S vaccine versus placebo. The source of these receptors is a person aged 18 to 59 who received the Ad26.COV2.S COVID-19 vaccine or a placebo. CDR3s include the opening cysteine and the closing phenylalanine or tryptophan. A D gene is named only where the DNA matches it firmly. Clone sizes are given selectively: once, few, many, or a class where the clone is expanded.

J gene,D gene,V gene,clone size,CDR3 DNA,CDR3 protein
TRBJ1-1,-,TRBV18,-,TGTGCCAGCTCACCGTCGCTGAACACTGAAGCTTTCTTT,CASSPSLNTEAFF
TRBJ1-5,-,TRBV28,-,TGTGCCAGCAGTTTAGCCCAGGGGCCCCGCAATCAGCCCCAGCATTTT,CASSLAQGPRNQPQHF
TRBJ2-3,-,TRBV2,-,TGTGCCAGCAGTGAGGTGGGGGGCACAGATACGCAGTATTTT,CASSEVGGTDTQYF
TRBJ2-1,TRBD2,TRBV9,-,TGTGCCAGCAGCGTACGGGGGACTAGCGGGGTCAATGAGCAGTTCTTC,CASSVRGTSGVNEQFF
TRBJ1-1,TRBD1,TRBV30,-,TGTGCCTGGAGTGCTGACAGGGGGACTGAAGCTTTCTTT,CAWSADRGTEAFF
TRBJ1-1,-,TRBV29-1,many,TGCAGCGTTGTCCCAAAGGGAGGGGTGGGAACTGAAGCTTTCTTT,CSVVPKGGVGTEAFF
TRBJ2-4,-,TRBV7-9,once,TGTGCCAGCAGCTTAGTGGGGGAGGCCAAAAACATTCAGTACTTC,CASSLVGEAKNIQYF
TRBJ2-1,-,TRBV12-3/TRBV12-4,-,TGTGCCAGCAGTTTTCAGAATGAGCAGTTCTTC,CASSFQNEQFF
TRBJ2-1,TRBD2,TRBV7-9,-,TGTGCCAGCAGCTTATCCCCCGGACTAGCGGGGGGGGCATACAATGAGCAGTTCTTC,CASSLSPGLAGGAYNEQFF
TRBJ2-7,TRBD1,TRBV7-2,-,TGTGCCAGCAGCCGGACAGGGTATAGGTCCTACGAGCAGTACTTC,CASSRTGYRSYEQYF
TRBJ1-1,-,TRBV7-9,once,TGTGCCAGCAGCTCGGGTGGGACTGAAGCTTTCTTT,CASSSGGTEAFF
TRBJ2-5,TRBD2,TRBV5-1,-,TGCGCCAGCAGCTTAGGCGGGGGCCAAGAGACCCAGTACTTC,CASSLGGGQETQYF
TRBJ2-7,-,TRBV18,few,TGTGCCAGCTCACTAGCCGGGACGAAATCCTACGAGCAGTACTTC,CASSLAGTKSYEQYF
TRBJ2-1,TRBD2,TRBV10-2,-,TGCGCCAGCAGTGAGTCGGGACTAGCGGGGGGAAGCTCCTACAATGAGCAGTTCTTC,CASSESGLAGGSSYNEQFF
TRBJ1-2,-,TRBV6-2/TRBV6-3,-,TGTGCCAGCAGTTACTCGAACCTTGCAGGGGCTAAAGATGGCTACACCTTC,CASSYSNLAGAKDGYTF
TRBJ1-2,TRBD1,TRBV28,-,TGTGCCAGCAGACCCCTCGGGACAGGGTATGGCTACACCTTC,CASRPLGTGYGYTF
TRBJ1-1,-,TRBV29-1,-,TGCAGCGTCAATGAAGCTTTCTTT,CSVNEAFF
TRBJ2-7,TRBD1,TRBV5-6,-,TGTGCCAGCAGCTTTGGACAGGTTTCCTACGAGCAGTACTTC,CASSFGQVSYEQYF
TRBJ1-2,TRBD1,TRBV5-1,few,TGCGCCAGCAGCTTGGAAGGACAGGGTAGGGATGGCTACACCTTC,CASSLEGQGRDGYTF
TRBJ1-2,TRBD1,TRBV2,-,TGTGCCAGCAGTGCGGCGGACAGGGGCGGCTATGGCTACACCTTC,CASSAADRGGYGYTF
TRBJ1-6,-,TRBV6-5,-,TGTGCCAGCAGCGCTCCCCGTCGGCCTGGTTCACCCCTCCACTTT,CASSAPRRPGSPLHF
TRBJ1-3,-,TRBV2,-,TGTGCCAGCAATAGGGGGGGCTCTGGAAACACCATATATTTT,CASNRGGSGNTIYF
TRBJ1-3,-,TRBV4-1,-,TGCGCCAGCCGGGAAGTAGCTGGAAACACCATATATTTT,CASREVAGNTIYF
TRBJ2-3,-,TRBV4-2,-,TGTGCCAGCAGCCAAGACAGTCGCACAGATACGCAGTATTTT,CASSQDSRTDTQYF
TRBJ2-3,-,TRBV10-3,-,TGTGCCATCAGTGTAGCAAAGGAGGGGGGCGGGAGCACAGATACGCAGTATTTT,CAISVAKEGGGSTDTQYF
TRBJ2-1,-,TRBV29-1,-,TGCAGCGTTGATCGGCCGTTGGGCAATGAGCAGTTCTTC,CSVDRPLGNEQFF
TRBJ1-1,-,TRBV9,-,TGTGCCAGCAGCGCCGCCGGTCGGTTTGCTGAAGCTTTCTTT,CASSAAGRFAEAFF
TRBJ1-6,-,TRBV11-2,-,TGTGCCAGCAGCCACCTTCGGGGGGGCTCCTATAATTCACCCCTCCACTTT,CASSHLRGGSYNSPLHF
TRBJ2-7,TRBD1,TRBV19,-,TGTGCCAGTAGCCAGGGACAGGGGACTCTCTTCGAGCAGTACTTC,CASSQGQGTLFEQYF
TRBJ1-2,TRBD1,TRBV19,few,TGTGCCAGTAGTCCCATCGACAGGGGGCAGGGTGGCTACACCTTC,CASSPIDRGQGGYTF
TRBJ2-7,-,TRBV5-1,-,TGCGCCAGCAGCTTGGTGGATATGGGAAGCTACGAGCAGTACTTC,CASSLVDMGSYEQYF
TRBJ2-2,TRBD2,TRBV3-1/TRBV3-2,-,TGTGCCAGCAGCCAAGTCCTAGCGGGAGTAGACATCAGCATAAACACCGGGGAGCTGTTTTTT,CASSQVLAGVDISINTGELFF
TRBJ2-5,TRBD2,TRBV5-6,-,TGTGCCAGCAGCTGGATAACTAGCGGGGGCGAGACCCAGTACTTC,CASSWITSGGETQYF
TRBJ2-1,TRBD2,TRBV5-1,-,TGCGCCAGCAGCTTGGGAGGGACTACTAAAAGCTCCTACAATGAGCAGTTCTTC,CASSLGGTTKSSYNEQFF
TRBJ2-2,-,TRBV9,-,TGTGCCAGCAGCGGGGGACGAGCCTGGGGCACCGGGGAGCTGTTTTTT,CASSGGRAWGTGELFF
TRBJ2-1,TRBD1,TRBV9,once,TGTGCCAGCAGCGGGGACCGGGACAGGGGATTCCGTGAGCAGTTCTTC,CASSGDRDRGFREQFF
TRBJ1-2,-,TRBV30,-,TGTGCCTGGAGTAAGACAGGATCTATTCGTGCCTACACCTTC,CAWSKTGSIRAYTF
TRBJ1-4,-,TRBV28,-,TGTGCCAGCAGCCGAGGGGTTGAAAAACTGTTTTTT,CASSRGVEKLFF
TRBJ2-7,-,TRBV5-4,-,TGTGCCAGCAGCTTGGGACACGCCCCCTACGAGCAGTACTTC,CASSLGHAPYEQYF
TRBJ1-1,-,TRBV14,-,TGTGCCAGCAGCCAAGGCCCCCACACTGAAGCTTTCTTT,CASSQGPHTEAFF
TRBJ2-3,-,TRBV5-1,-,TGCGCCAGCAGCTATGGGACCCGACAAGATACGCAGTATTTT,CASSYGTRQDTQYF
TRBJ1-1,-,TRBV11-3,-,TGTGCCAGCAGCTTAGGCAAAGTCTTAGGTTCTGAAGCTTTCTTT,CASSLGKVLGSEAFF
TRBJ1-4,TRBD1,TRBV4-3,-,TGCGCCAGCAGCCCTCAGGGGGGACCTCCAGGGGGACTGTTTTTT,CASSPQGGPPGGLFF
TRBJ1-6,-,TRBV4-1,-,TGCGCCAGCAGCCAAGATTCCAGGCGGTCACCCCTCCACTTT,CASSQDSRRSPLHF
TRBJ2-1,-,TRBV6-2/TRBV6-3,-,TGTGCCAGCAGTCGCGCCGGCAGAGACAATGAGCAGTTCTTC,CASSRAGRDNEQFF
TRBJ2-7,-,TRBV20-1,-,TGCAGTGCTAGCATGGGGAACGAGCAGTACTTC,CSASMGNEQYF
TRBJ2-5,TRBD1,TRBV11-2,-,TGTGCCAATAAGGGACAGGCGGGGGAGACCCAGTACTTC,CANKGQAGETQYF
TRBJ1-6,TRBD1,TRBV6-2/TRBV6-3,-,TGTGCCAGCAGTTACCCAAAAGAGGACAGGGGCGGTTCACCCCTCCACTTT,CASSYPKEDRGGSPLHF
TRBJ2-1,-,TRBV24-1,-,TGTGCCACCAGTGATTCGGACTGGAGCTCCTACAATGAGCAGTTCTTC,CATSDSDWSSYNEQFF
TRBJ2-3,-,TRBV14,-,TGTGCCAGCAGCCAAGTGGACAAGAGTCAGTATTTT,CASSQVDKSQYF
TRBJ2-6,-,TRBV29-1,-,TGCAGCGTAATGGGGGCTGGGGCCAACGTCCTGACTTTC,CSVMGAGANVLTF